A single TCR beta chain is shown here with its context. Its antigen is unknown. These data originate in a study of cytomegalovirus exposure and HLA in healthy donors. Study details: In a later analysis, it was reported that the roughly 120 validation repertoires had been produced on the same platform as the 670 or so repertoires belonging to the first cohort.

The data were produced by immunoSEQ multiplex PCR, yet TCRdb's version contains in-frame clones alone and is incomplete. This table holds 220,000 or so clones, over 80% found once. In germline, CDR1 is SGHRS, CDR2 YFSETQ. This CDR3 comprises 14 residues. The germline V and J ends were trimmed by 7 bases and 0 bases, with 13 bases remaining between them. Study outcomes and limitations: TCR beta chains numbering 164 were designated cytomegalovirus-associated.

The chain couples TRBV5-1 to TRBJ1-2; perhaps TRBD1 as D (5 bases). Sequences were obtained from PBMCs. This TCR derives from a woman between 25 and 40 years old in good health and CMV-seropositive. The CDR3 here is CASGRDGPNYGYTF. The CDR3, as DNA: TGCGCCAGCGGCCGGGACGGACCTAACTATGGCTACACCTTC.